This T cell receptor (beta chain) was sequenced during a study of human thymus T cells. Overall study results and limits: Related studies found that unrelated individuals share highly overlapping thymic repertoires. What appeared biased in thymic and blood repertoires was the usage of V and J genes.

About this clone: Its cognate antigen is unknown.

V was pared by 3 bases and J by 12 bases, with 12 bases between. Looked up from germline, CDR1 is MDHEN and CDR2 is SYDVKM. The CDR3 runs to 11 residues. The method was immunoSEQ multiplex PCR; TCRdb's version includes in-frame clones alone and lacks a portion of them. The data show around 70,000 clones, with roughly 94% seen just once and 0.034% held by the top ten. Surgeons resected thymus tissue during corrective heart surgery. The people who donated were healthy Finnish babies having corrective surgery for congenital heart defects. The chain employs TRBV28 and TRBJ2-7; D is unresolved. Material: thymus tissue. The clonotype was recovered from a girl in the first two years of life with a congenital heart defect but otherwise immunologically healthy. The CDR3 is CASSFNILRYF. The CDR3 bases are TGTGCCAGCAGTTTCAACATCCTGCGGTACTTC. The variable domain in full, completed from reference TRBV28 and TRBJ2-7, reads DVKVTQSSRYLVKRTGEKVFLECVQDMDHENMFWYRQDPGLGLRLIYFSYDVKMKEKGDIPEGYSVSREKKERFSLILESASTNQTSMYLCASSFNILRYFGPGTRLTVT.